The 24 T cell receptor beta chains listed next were all sequenced from one sample in a study of blood T cell repertoires in COVID-19. The repertoire was sequenced with immunoSEQ multiplex PCR; TCRdb's copy has only in-frame clones and lacks some. This sample has some 130,000 clones, with around 84% found just once. Sequencing was carried out using PBMCs or T cells enriched from blood (not recorded which). The receptors were sampled from a man aged 40-55 years with acute COVID-19.

This chain uses TRBV7-3 with TRBJ2-1; TRBD1 is a possible D gene (6 bases). CDR1 is SGHTA and CDR2 is FQGTGA in the germline V gene. V gave up 5 bases and J gave up 7 bases, with 12 bases separating them. The CDR3 covers 13 residues. The CDR3 here is CASSISGTNEQFF. Here the CDR3 DNA reads TGTGCCAGCAGCATTTCCGGGACAAATGAGCAGTTCTTC.

The V and J genes are TRBV15 and TRBJ2-1; 9 bases align to TRBD2. The CDR3 spans 15 residues. V shed 1 base, J shed 9 bases, and the junction held 7 bases outside the gene matches. CDR1 is LNHNV and CDR2 is YYDKDF in the germline V gene (reference sequence). Here the CDR3 DNA reads TGTGCCACCAGCAGAGGGGGGACTAGCCACAGTGAGCAGTTCTTC. This gives the protein CATSRGGTSHSEQFF.

The chain carries TRBV6-5 and TRBJ1-2, with D possibly being TRBD1 (6 bases). The CDR3 consists of 13 residues. CDR1 is MNHEY, CDR2 SVGAGI, per germline. The V end lost 0 bases, the J end lost 8 bases, and 10 bases lay between the germline ends. The CDR3 region is CASSYSSGTGYTF. DNA for the CDR3: TGTGCCAGCAGTTACTCATCCGGGACAGGCTACACCTTC.

This rearrangement joins TRBV5-1 to TRBJ1-6; D is possibly TRBD1 (5 bases). This CDR3 comprises 14 residues. Looked up from germline, CDR1 is SGHRS and CDR2 is YFSETQ. The V end lost 6 bases, the J end lost 10 bases, and 17 bases lay between the germline ends. DNA for the CDR3: TGCGCCAGCAAAGAGGAAGGGGAAAAATCACCCCTCCACTTT. Translating gives CASKEEGEKSPLHF.

The chain uses TRBV7-2 and TRBJ2-5; TRBD1 agrees at 9 bases. This CDR3 is built from 13 residues. CDR1 and CDR2 from the germline V gene are SGHTA and FQGNSA. Losses at the gene ends were 6 bases for V and 4 bases for J; bases not matched to a gene: 3. This chain's CDR3 is CASSPGQGETQYF. CDR3 DNA: TGTGCCAGCAGTCCGGGACAGGGAGAGACCCAGTACTTC. Supplemented by reference TRBV7-2 and TRBJ2-5, the full variable domain reads GAGVSQSPSNKVTEKGKDVELRCDPISGHTALYWYRQSLGQGLEFLIYFQGNSAPDKSGLPSDRFSAERTGGSVSTLTIQRTQQEDSAVYLCASSPGQGETQYFGPGTRLLVL.

The rearrangement uses TRBV6-1 and TRBJ1-1; unclear D gene. Looked up from germline, CDR1 is MNHNS and CDR2 is SASEGT. CDR3 length: 13 amino acids. Trimming cost V 2 bases and J 1 base, with 5 bases left between them. The CDR3 region has the DNA TGTGCCAGCAGTGAACACTCGAACACTGAAGCTTTCTTT. Translated, it gives CASSEHSNTEAFF.

The chain combines TRBV3-1 (or the pseudogene TRBV3-2) with TRBJ2-3; 14 bases agree with TRBD2. The germline CDR1 and CDR2 sequences are LGHDT and YNNKEL (reference sequence). The CDR3 loop spans 17 amino acids. With V trimmed by 6 bases and J by 1 base, 6 bases remained unmatched. CDR3 amino acids: CASSPTSGGAGTDTQYF. DNA of the CDR3: TGTGCCAGCAGTCCGACTAGCGGGGGGGCTGGCACAGATACGCAGTATTTT.

The chain combines TRBV6-1 with TRBJ2-7, with 11 bases fitting TRBD2. CDR1 and CDR2 (germline): MNHNS, SASEGT. The junction had 9 bases not matched to a gene; V was cut back by 3 bases and J by 2 bases. The CDR3 covers 17 residues. CDR3 amino acids: CASSDLQTSGATYEQYF. Here the CDR3 DNA reads TGTGCCAGCAGTGATCTCCAGACTAGCGGGGCCACCTACGAGCAGTACTTC.

This rearrangement joins TRBV24-1 to TRBJ1-1; 9 bases align to TRBD1. CDR3 size: 16 residues. The germline CDR1 and CDR2 sequences are KGHDR and SFDVKD. Trimming took 4 bases from V and 4 from J; bases not matched to a gene: 9. The CDR3 reads CATSDSRTGVGTEAFF. In nucleotides, the CDR3 is TGTGCCACCAGTGACTCCCGGACAGGGGTGGGCACTGAAGCTTTCTTT.

The chain couples TRBV7-3 to TRBJ2-3; 7 nucleotides agree with TRBD2. The J segment lost 1 base and the V segment lost 5 bases, leaving 9 bases of the junction unmatched. Germline CDR1 is SGHTA and CDR2 is FQGTGA. The CDR3 has 16 residues. In DNA, the CDR3 is TGTGCCAGCAGCCGTAGGGCTAGCGGACGCACAGATACGCAGTATTTT. Its protein is CASSRRASGRTDTQYF.

The chain is built from TRBV16 and TRBJ2-7; 8 bases line up with TRBD2. With 4 bases clipped from V and 5 bases from J, the junction kept 10 bases outside the gene matches. Per the germline V gene, CDR1 is KGHSY and CDR2 is FQNENV. CDR3 length: 15 residues. The CDR3 bases are TGTGCCAGCAGCCTTCCGGGAGGGGGAATCGACGAGCAGTACTTC. Its protein is CASSLPGGGIDEQYF. Supplemented by reference TRBV16 and TRBJ2-7, the full variable domain reads GEEVAQTPKHLVRGEGQKAKLYCAPIKGHSYVFWYQQVLKNEFKFLISFQNENVFDETGMPKERFSAKCLPNSPCSLEIQATKLEDSAVYFCASSLPGGGIDEQYFGPGTRLTVT.

The chain employs TRBV19 and TRBJ2-2; a weak D match, TRBD2 (6 bases). The CDR3 spans 15 residues. Germline CDR1 reads LNHDA; CDR2 reads SQIVND (reference sequence). Trimming left V 5 bases short and J 7 bases short, with 17 bases between. CDR3 sequence (DNA): TGTGCCAGTAGTGCGGGACTTCTTCTGGGCGGGGAGCTGTTTTTT. Its translation: CASSAGLLLGGELFF.

This clone has just a few counts. The CDR3 region is CASSLTGQGRGNTEAFF. As DNA, the CDR3 is TGTGCCAGCAGCTTAACGGGACAGGGAAGAGGGAACACTGAAGCTTTCTTT. J is TRBJ1-1 and V is TRBV7-3; TRBD1 aligns across 9 bases. V was pared by 0 bases and J by 1 base, with 6 bases of the junction left unmatched. The V gene's germline CDR1 is SGHTA and CDR2 FQGTGA. CDR3 length: 17 residues.

This clone was observed a single time. This chain links TRBV18 with TRBJ1-4, with D possibly being TRBD1 (5 bases). CDR3 length: 13 amino acids. Germline V gene sequence: CDR1 KGHSH, CDR2 LQKENI. Trimming stripped 6 bases from V and 8 bases from J, with 13 bases between. CDR3 amino acids: CASSSREGEKLFF. Here the CDR3 DNA reads TGTGCCAGCTCGTCCAGGGAAGGAGAAAAACTGTTTTTT.

The chain joins TRBV5-1 to TRBJ2-3, with 8 bases matching TRBD2. Germline lookup yields CDR1 SGHRS and CDR2 YFSETQ. This CDR3 region has 14 residues. V was pared by 5 bases and J by 4 bases, with 6 bases of the junction left unmatched. The chain's CDR3 is CASRNSGNPDTQYF. The DNA for the CDR3 is TGCGCCAGCAGAAATAGCGGGAACCCAGATACGCAGTATTTT.

This chain uses TRBV7-9 with TRBJ1-1, with D hard to call. CDR3 length: 14 residues. V gave up 3 bases and J gave up 2 bases, with 10 bases separating them. Looked up from germline, CDR1 is SEHNR and CDR2 is FQNEAQ (reference sequence). The CDR3 DNA sequence: TGTGCCAGCAGCTTTGGGCCATTCAACACTGAAGCTTTCTTT. It yields the protein CASSFGPFNTEAFF.

The V call is TRBV6-5, the J call TRBJ1-2, with 7 bases identical to TRBD1. The CDR3 loop spans 12 amino acids. The V gene's germline CDR1 is MNHEY and CDR2 SVGAGI. Trimming cost V 2 bases and J 13 bases; bases outside gene matches: 7. CDR3 loop: CASSYRGGQITF. In nucleotides, the CDR3 is TGTGCCAGCAGTTACCGGGGGGGACAGATCACCTTC.

This clone appeared a few times. The chain joins TRBV12-3 or TRBV12-4 to TRBJ1-1, with a tentative D call TRBD1 (5 bases). CDR3 length: 13 residues. V was cut by 6 bases and J by 1 base, with 9 bases left in between. Here the CDR3 reads CASSYGQNTEAFF. CDR3 bases: TGTGCCAGCAGCTATGGACAGAACACTGAAGCTTTCTTT.

The rearrangement links TRBV19 to TRBJ1-5, with D tentatively TRBD1 (5 bases). V was cut by 6 bases and J by 6 bases, with 24 bases left in between. The CDR3 is 17 residues long. Germline assignment: CDR1 LNHDA and CDR2 SQIVND (reference sequence). This chain's CDR3 is CASRINSGGVSSQPQHF. CDR3 coding DNA: TGTGCCAGTAGGATCAACAGTGGGGGGGTATCAAGTCAGCCCCAGCATTTT.

This clone was seen only a few times. The chain couples TRBV29-1 to TRBJ1-1, with D possibly being TRBD1 (5 bases). Germline V gives CDR1 SQVTM, CDR2 ANQGSEA. This CDR3 region has 13 residues. Trimming left V 7 bases short and J 4 bases short, with 16 bases between. This chain's CDR3 is CSAGREEFTEAFF. CDR3 sequence (DNA): TGCAGCGCAGGGCGGGAAGAGTTCACTGAAGCTTTCTTT.

The chain has TRBV5-1 and TRBJ2-7; the D is unclear. Germline V lookup: CDR1 SGHRS, CDR2 YFSETQ. Trimming took 3 bases from V and 3 from J, leaving 7 bases between them. The CDR3 runs 12 residues. In nucleotides, the CDR3 is TGCGCCAGCAGCTCCTCCTACTACGAGCAGTACTTC. This encodes CASSSSYYEQYF.

This clone was found a few times. The rearrangement joins TRBV7-2 to TRBJ1-1; TRBD1 is a possible D gene (6 bases). V dropped 1 base and J dropped 2 bases, with 11 bases sitting between them. The CDR3 is made up of 15 amino acids. Looked up from germline, CDR1 is SGHTA and CDR2 is FQGNSA. CDR3 in DNA: TGTGCCAGCAGCTTAGAGGGGACATCCAACACTGAAGCTTTCTTT. Translated, it gives CASSLEGTSNTEAFF.

This sequence joins TRBV6-5 and TRBJ2-7, with D hard to call. Germline V gene data show CDR1 as MNHEY and CDR2 as SVGAGI. CDR3 length equals 11 residues. The V end lost 6 bases, the J end lost 3 bases, and 6 bases lay between the germline ends. The CDR3: CASRRNYEQYF. Here the CDR3 DNA reads TGTGCCAGCAGGAGGAACTACGAGCAGTACTTC.

V is TRBV15 and J is TRBJ2-7, with D perhaps TRBD2 (6 bases). V was cut by 0 bases and J by 5 bases, with 11 bases left in between. Per germline, CDR1 LNHNV and CDR2 YYDKDF (reference sequence). This CDR3 is built from 14 residues. CDR3 coding DNA: TGTGCCACCAGCAGAGAAGGGGAGGTCCACGAGCAGTACTTC. As protein: CATSREGEVHEQYF.